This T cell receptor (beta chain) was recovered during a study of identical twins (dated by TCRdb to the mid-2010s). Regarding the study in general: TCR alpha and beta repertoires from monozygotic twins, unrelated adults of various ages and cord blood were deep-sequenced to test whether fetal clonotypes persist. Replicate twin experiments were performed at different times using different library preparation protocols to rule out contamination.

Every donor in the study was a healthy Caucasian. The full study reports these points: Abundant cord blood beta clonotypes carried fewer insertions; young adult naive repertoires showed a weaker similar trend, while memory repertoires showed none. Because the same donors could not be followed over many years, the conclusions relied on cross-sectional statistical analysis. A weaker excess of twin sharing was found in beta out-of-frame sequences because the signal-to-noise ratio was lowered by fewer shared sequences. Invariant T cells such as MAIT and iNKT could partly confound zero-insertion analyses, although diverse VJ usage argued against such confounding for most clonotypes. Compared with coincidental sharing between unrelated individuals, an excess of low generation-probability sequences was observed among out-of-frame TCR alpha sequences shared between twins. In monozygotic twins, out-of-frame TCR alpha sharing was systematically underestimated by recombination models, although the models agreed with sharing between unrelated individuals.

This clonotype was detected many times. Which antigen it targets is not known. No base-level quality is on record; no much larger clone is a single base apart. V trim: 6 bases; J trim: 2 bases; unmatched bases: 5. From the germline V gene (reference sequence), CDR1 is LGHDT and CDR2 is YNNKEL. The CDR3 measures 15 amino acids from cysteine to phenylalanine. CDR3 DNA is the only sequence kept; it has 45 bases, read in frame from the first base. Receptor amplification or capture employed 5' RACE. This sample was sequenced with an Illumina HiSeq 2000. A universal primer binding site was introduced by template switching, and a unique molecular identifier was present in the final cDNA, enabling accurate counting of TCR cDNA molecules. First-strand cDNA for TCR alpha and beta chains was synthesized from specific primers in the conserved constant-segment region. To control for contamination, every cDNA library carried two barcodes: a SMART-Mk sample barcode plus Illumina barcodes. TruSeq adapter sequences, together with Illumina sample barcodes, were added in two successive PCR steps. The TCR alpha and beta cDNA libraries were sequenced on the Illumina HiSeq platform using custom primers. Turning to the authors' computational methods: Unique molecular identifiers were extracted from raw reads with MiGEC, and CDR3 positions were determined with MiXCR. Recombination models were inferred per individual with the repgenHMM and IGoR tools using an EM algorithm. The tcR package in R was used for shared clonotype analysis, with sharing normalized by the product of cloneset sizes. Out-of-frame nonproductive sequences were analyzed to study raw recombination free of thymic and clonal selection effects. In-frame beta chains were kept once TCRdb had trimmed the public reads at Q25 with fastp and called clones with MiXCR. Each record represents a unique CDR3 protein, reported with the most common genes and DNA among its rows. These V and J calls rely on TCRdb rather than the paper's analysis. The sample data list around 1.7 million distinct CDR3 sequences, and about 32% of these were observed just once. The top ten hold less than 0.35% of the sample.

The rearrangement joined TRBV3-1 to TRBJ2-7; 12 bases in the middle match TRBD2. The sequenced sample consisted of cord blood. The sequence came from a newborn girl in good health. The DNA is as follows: TGTGCCAGCAGTCAGAGACTAGCGGGAGCCTACGAGCAGTACTTC. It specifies CASSQRLAGAYEQYF.